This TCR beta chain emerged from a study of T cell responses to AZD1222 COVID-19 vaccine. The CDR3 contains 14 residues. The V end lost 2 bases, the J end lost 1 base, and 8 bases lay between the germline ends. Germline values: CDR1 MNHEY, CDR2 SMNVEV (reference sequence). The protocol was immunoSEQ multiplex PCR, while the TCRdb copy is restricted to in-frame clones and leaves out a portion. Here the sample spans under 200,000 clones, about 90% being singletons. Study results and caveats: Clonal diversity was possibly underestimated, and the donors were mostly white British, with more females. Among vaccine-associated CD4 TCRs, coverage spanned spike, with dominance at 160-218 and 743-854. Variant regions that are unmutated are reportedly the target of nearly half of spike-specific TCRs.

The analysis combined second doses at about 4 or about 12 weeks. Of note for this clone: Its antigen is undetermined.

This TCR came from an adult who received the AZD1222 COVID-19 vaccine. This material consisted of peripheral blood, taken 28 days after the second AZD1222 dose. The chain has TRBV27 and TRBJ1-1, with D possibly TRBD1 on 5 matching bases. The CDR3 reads CASSLTTGNTEAFF. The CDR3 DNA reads TGTGCCAGCAGTTTAACCACAGGGAACACTGAAGCTTTCTTT.